The entry below gives a single TCR beta chain sequence along with its context. Its matching antigen is unknown. This sample stems from a study of human versus mouse CDR3 diversity and MHC coevolution. About the study: Between roughly 5.5 x 10^6 and 1.8 x 10^7 valid reads came from each sample.

Produced via immunoSEQ multiplex PCR; TCRdb's table is partial and in-frame only. This table has about 81,000 clones, approximately 92% appearing once. Overall study results and limits: Approximately 1.6 million TCR beta clonotypes were estimated for humans, the largest repertoire.

V lost 5 bases to trimming and J lost 2 bases; unmatched junction nucleotides: 5. Per germline, CDR1 LGHNT and CDR2 FRNRAP. This CDR3 contains 15 residues. The clonotype comes from a person aged 30-69 years in good health. The rearrangement joins TRBV12-5 to TRBJ1-5; 8 nucleotides match TRBD1. Sequencing was done on a sample of naive CD4+ T cells from blood. The subset: CD45RO-negative CD62L-positive naive CD4 T cells. The CDR3 loop is CASGLDRGGNQPQHF. The CDR3 DNA is TGTGCTAGTGGTCTAGACAGGGGTGGCAATCAGCCCCAGCATTTT.